Below are 9 T cell receptor beta chains sequenced from a single sample in a study of CD8 T cells in Susac syndrome (dated by TCRdb to about 2019). The method was the immunoSEQ multiplex PCR assay. RNA was extracted with the RNeasy kit and roughly 0.45 to 1 ug was reverse transcribed using random hexamers. TCRdb ran its own pipeline on the public reads, namely fastp trimming at Q25 and MiXCR clone calling, and kept in-frame beta chains. Here each entry gathers all rows of one CDR3 protein and keeps the most common genes and DNA. Here the sample has around 230,000 distinct CDR3 sequences; 95% occur a single time. The ten largest clonotypes hold 0.075% to 0.095% of the sample. The source material was CD4+ T cells from PBMCs. The receptors were gathered from a human donor with multiple sclerosis.

The CDR3 bases are TGTGCCAGCAGCCATACGGCGGGGATTGAGACCCAGTACTTC. This translates into CASSHTAGIETQYF. The chain joins TRBV14 to TRBJ2-5, with a tentative D call TRBD2 (6 bases). V lost 3 bases and J lost 5, with 13 bases in between. This CDR3 has 14 amino acids. Germline CDR1 is SGHDN and CDR2 is FVKESK.

The chain uses TRBV24-1 and TRBJ2-7; D perhaps matches TRBD2 (5 bases). V was pared by 0 bases and J by 7 bases, with 18 bases between. Germline V gives CDR1 KGHDR, CDR2 SFDVKD. The CDR3 contains 16 residues. The CDR3 DNA follows: TGTGCCACCAGTGATTTGCGCTTTGGGAGCGGCGGGGAGCAGTACTTC. It encodes CATSDLRFGSGGEQYF.

The V gene is TRBV21-1, the J gene TRBJ1-1; the table's D gene call, TRBD1, was not cross checked with the DNA. TRBV21-1 is recorded as a pseudogene. The CDR3 is made up of 14 amino acids. CDR3 region: CASSRGTGRTEAFF. CDR3 nucleotides: TGTGCCAGCAGCAGGGGGACAGGGAGGACTGAAGCTTTCTTT.

The genes are TRBV4-1 and TRBJ2-1, with 9 bases matching TRBD2. V dropped 6 bases and J dropped 3; count of bases not matched to a gene: 3. CDR3 length: 14 residues. CDR1 and CDR2 from the germline V gene are MGHRA and YSYEKL. The CDR3 here is CASRGSGSYNEQFF. In nucleotides, the CDR3 is TGCGCCAGCAGAGGTAGCGGGAGCTACAATGAGCAGTTCTTC.

The chain joins TRBV15 to TRBJ1-3, with a possible D match to TRBD1 (5 bases). This CDR3 has 14 residues. From germline, CDR1 is LNHNV and CDR2 YYDKDF (reference sequence). Trimming took 6 bases from V and 4 from J, leaving 13 bases between them. The CDR3 sequence: CATSPGDAGNTIYF. For the CDR3, the DNA is TGTGCCACCAGTCCGGGGGATGCGGGAAACACCATATATTTT.

About this clonotype: The junction does not match germline at one end; this may be a read error. J is TRBJ2-7 and V is TRBV7-9, with D tentatively TRBD1 (7 bases). Germline values: CDR1 SEHNR, CDR2 FQNEAQ (reference sequence). This CDR3 region has 15 residues. For the CDR3, the DNA is TGTGCCAGCAGCCTACCCAGGGGGACTTACTACGAGAAGTACTTC. This translates into CASSLPRGTYYEKYF.

The gene calls are TRBV20-1 and TRBJ2-1; TRBD2 agrees at 9 bases. There are 13 residues in the CDR3. The V segment lost 6 bases and the J segment 6 bases; nucleotides outside the gene matches: 6. Germline V lookup: CDR1 DFQATT, CDR2 SNEGSKA (reference sequence). DNA of the CDR3: TGCAGTGCCTCAGCGGGAGGCCCCAATGAGCAGTTCTTC. Its protein product is CSASAGGPNEQFF.

This clonotype turned up a few times. The chain carries TRBV27 and TRBJ1-5; D is undetermined. The V end lost 3 bases, the J end lost 2 bases, and 5 bases lay between the germline ends. Germline CDR1 and CDR2: MNHEY and SMNVEV (reference sequence). The CDR3 loop spans 13 amino acids. Here the CDR3 reads CASSLWGNQPQHF. The DNA of the CDR3 is TGTGCCAGCAGTTTGTGGGGCAATCAGCCCCAGCATTTT.

The rearrangement joins TRBV29-1 to TRBJ1-1, with a possible D match to TRBD1 (6 bases). Trimming took off 5 bases at V and 5 bases at J, with 9 bases between the two ends. Germline-derived CDR1 and CDR2 are SQVTM and ANQGSEA. The CDR3 extends over 11 amino acids. The CDR3 DNA reads as TGCAGCGTTACAGGGTGGACTGAAGCTTTCTTT. Translation: CSVTGWTEAFF. The full variable domain, in which reference TRBV29-1 and TRBJ1-1 provide the parts outside the CDR3, is SAVISQKPSRDICQRGTSLTIQCQVDSQVTMMFWYRQQPGQSLTLIATANQGSEATYESGFVIDKFPISRPNLTFSTLTVSNMSPEDSSIYLCSVTGWTEAFFGQGTRLTVV.